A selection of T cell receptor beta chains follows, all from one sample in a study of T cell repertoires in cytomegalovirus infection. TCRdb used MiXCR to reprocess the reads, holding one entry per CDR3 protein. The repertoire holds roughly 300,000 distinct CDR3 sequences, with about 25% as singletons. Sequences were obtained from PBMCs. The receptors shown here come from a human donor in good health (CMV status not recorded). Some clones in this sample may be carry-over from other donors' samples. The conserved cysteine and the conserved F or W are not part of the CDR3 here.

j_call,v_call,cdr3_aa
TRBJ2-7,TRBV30,AWSPLYEQY
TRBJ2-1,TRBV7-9,ASSFSGTYNEQF
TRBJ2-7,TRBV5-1,ASSENRVSEQY
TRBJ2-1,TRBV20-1,SASSIIPYNEQF
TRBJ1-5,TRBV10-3,AISGTGYQPQH
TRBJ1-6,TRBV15,ATRRQGWNSPLH
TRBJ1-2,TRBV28,ASTTGSGTEVSYGYT
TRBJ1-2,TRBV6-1,ASSQTGRQGYT
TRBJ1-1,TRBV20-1,SAREAGAGTEAF
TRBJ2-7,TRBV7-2,ASRTSGNYEQY
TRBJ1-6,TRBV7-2,ASSPLRTGAGSPLH
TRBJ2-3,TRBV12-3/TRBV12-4,ASSLVLAGGGRDTQY
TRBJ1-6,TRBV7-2,ASSLRGVSYNSPLH
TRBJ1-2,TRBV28,ASSLAGTIYGYT
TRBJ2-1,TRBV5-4,ASSSDTSGNEQF
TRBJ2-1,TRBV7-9,ASSRPREEQF
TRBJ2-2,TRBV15,ATSREGLAGGLNTGELF
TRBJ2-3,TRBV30,AWGKTGGRGDTQY
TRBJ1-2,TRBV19,ASTTTGTGVSLYGYT
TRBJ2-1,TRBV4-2,ASSQGSGTYNEQF
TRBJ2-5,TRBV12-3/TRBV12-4,ASSLSVSATQY
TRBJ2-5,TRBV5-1,ASSDISAQETQY
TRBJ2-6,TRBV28,ASSLPLGANVLT
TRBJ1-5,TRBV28,ASSDPRSQH
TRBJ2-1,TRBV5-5,ASSLVSRSNEQF
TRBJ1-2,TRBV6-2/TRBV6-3,ASRLGPNYGYT
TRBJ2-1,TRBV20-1,SGRAGGSYNEQF
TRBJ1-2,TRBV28,ASSFRLGRGYGYT
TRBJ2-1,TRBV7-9,ASNSLGQAMHEQF
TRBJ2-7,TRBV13,ASSIDWDSRYEQY
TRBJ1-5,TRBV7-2,ASSPIGVGQPQH
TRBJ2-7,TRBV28,ASSLEGQGIEAEQY
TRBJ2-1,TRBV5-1,ASSLRPPGTSGSTYNEQF
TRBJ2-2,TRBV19,ASSTLAGVGTGELF
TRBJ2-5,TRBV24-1,ATSGLGPGEETQY
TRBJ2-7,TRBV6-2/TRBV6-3,ASSRAGGSYEQY
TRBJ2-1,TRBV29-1,SVESLGADSYNEQF
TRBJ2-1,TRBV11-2,ASSQSANEQF
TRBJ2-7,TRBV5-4,ASSSGLAGPYYEQY
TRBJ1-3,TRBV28,ASSTYAGSSGNTIY
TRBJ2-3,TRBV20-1,SASQGDTQY
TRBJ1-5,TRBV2,ASSETYGNQPQH
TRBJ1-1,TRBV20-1,SAGGGGATEAF
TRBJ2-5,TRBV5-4,ASSGASGEAKTQY
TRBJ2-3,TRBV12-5,ASGSGQGLTDTQY
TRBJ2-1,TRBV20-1,SAPNRLSGVNYNEQF
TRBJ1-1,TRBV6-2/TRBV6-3,ASRVSGQPNTEAF
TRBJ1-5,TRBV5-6,ASSYRTGWGNQPQH
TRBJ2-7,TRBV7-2,ASSLYSEQY
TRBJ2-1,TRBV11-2,ASSLAKRGVGGREQF
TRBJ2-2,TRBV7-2,ASSRQGVNTGELF
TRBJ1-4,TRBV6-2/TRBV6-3,ASVPLSPNEKLF